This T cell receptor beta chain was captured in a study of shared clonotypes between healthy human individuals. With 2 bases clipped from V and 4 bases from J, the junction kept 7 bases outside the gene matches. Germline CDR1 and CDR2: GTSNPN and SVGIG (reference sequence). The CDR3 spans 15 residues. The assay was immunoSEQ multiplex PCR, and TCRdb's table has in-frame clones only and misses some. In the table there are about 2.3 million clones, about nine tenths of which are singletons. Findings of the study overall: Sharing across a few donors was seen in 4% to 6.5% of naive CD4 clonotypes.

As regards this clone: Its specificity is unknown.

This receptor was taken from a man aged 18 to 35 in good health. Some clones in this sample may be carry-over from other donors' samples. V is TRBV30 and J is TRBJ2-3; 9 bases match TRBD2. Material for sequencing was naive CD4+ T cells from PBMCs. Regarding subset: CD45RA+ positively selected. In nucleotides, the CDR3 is TGTGCCTGGAGTTTTAGCGGGAGATTTGCAGATACGCAGTATTTT. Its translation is CAWSFSGRFADTQYF. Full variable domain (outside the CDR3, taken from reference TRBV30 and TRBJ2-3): SQTIHQWPATLVQPVGSPLSLECTVEGTSNPNLYWYRQAAGRGLQLLFYSVGIGQISSEVPQNLSASRPQDRQFILSSKKLLLSDSGFYLCAWSFSGRFADTQYFGPGTRLTVL.